Listed below are T cell receptor beta chains from one sample, sequenced in a study of cytomegalovirus exposure and HLA in healthy donors. The method was immunoSEQ multiplex PCR; TCRdb's version includes in-frame clones alone and lacks a portion of them. The repertoire consists of about 110,000 clones, with 70% to 90% occurring once and the leading ten covering around 2%. Material for sequencing was PBMCs. Receptor source: a man in his forties or fifties in good health and CMV-seronegative. Each CDR3 is given with its conserved first and last residue. Each record gives: D gene, V gene, J gene, clone size, CDR3 DNA, CDR3 protein. The D gene is left open where the match is weak. Size values are once, few and many counts, or a class for expanded clones, and some rows have none.

D gene: TRBD1; V gene: TRBV18; J gene: TRBJ2-1; clone size: few; CDR3 DNA: TGTGCCAGCTCACCAAAGGAAGGACAGGGGGGAAATGAGCAGTTCTTC; CDR3 protein: CASSPKEGQGGNEQFF
D gene: .; V gene: TRBV5-3; J gene: TRBJ1-5; clone size: .; CDR3 DNA: TGTGCCAGAAGCGGGGCTAGCAATCAGCCCCAGCATTTT; CDR3 protein: CARSGASNQPQHF
D gene: .; V gene: TRBV10-3; J gene: TRBJ2-3; clone size: .; CDR3 DNA: TGTGCCATCAGGGACCCACCGGCAGGGGCAGATACGCAGTATTTT; CDR3 protein: CAIRDPPAGADTQYF
D gene: .; V gene: TRBV28; J gene: TRBJ2-7; clone size: .; CDR3 DNA: TGTGCCAGCATCAGCGGGGCAGGGGATACCTACGAGCAGTACTTC; CDR3 protein: CASISGAGDTYEQYF
D gene: TRBD1; V gene: TRBV30; J gene: TRBJ2-5; clone size: .; CDR3 DNA: TGTGCCTGGAGTGAAAAGGGGGCCGGTGAGACCCAGTACTTC; CDR3 protein: CAWSEKGAGETQYF
D gene: .; V gene: TRBV25-1; J gene: TRBJ1-2; clone size: once; CDR3 DNA: TGTGCCAGCAGTGAATCCAGGGCTAATGGCTATGGCTACACCTTC; CDR3 protein: CASSESRANGYGYTF
D gene: .; V gene: TRBV5-1; J gene: TRBJ1-1; clone size: .; CDR3 DNA: TGCGCCAGCAGCTTGAACAGGGACACTGAAGCTTTCTTT; CDR3 protein: CASSLNRDTEAFF
D gene: .; V gene: TRBV6-1; J gene: TRBJ1-1; clone size: .; CDR3 DNA: TGTGCCAGCAGTGAATTTCGGGAAAACACTGAAGCTTTCTTT; CDR3 protein: CASSEFRENTEAFF
D gene: .; V gene: TRBV7-2; J gene: TRBJ1-5; clone size: .; CDR3 DNA: TGTGCCAGCAGCTTAGACAGAACCAATCAGCCCCAGCATTTT; CDR3 protein: CASSLDRTNQPQHF
D gene: .; V gene: TRBV5-4; J gene: TRBJ2-2; clone size: once; CDR3 DNA: TGTGCCAGCAGCGAGGGGGGGTTAGCTGGCACCGGGGAGCTGTTTTTT; CDR3 protein: CASSEGGLAGTGELFF
D gene: TRBD1; V gene: TRBV6-6; J gene: TRBJ2-7; clone size: .; CDR3 DNA: TGTGCCAGCAGTTCCGACAGGGGATACGAGCAGTACTTC; CDR3 protein: CASSSDRGYEQYF
D gene: .; V gene: TRBV18; J gene: TRBJ1-1; clone size: .; CDR3 DNA: TGTGCCAGCTCACCTACGACAGACATGAACACTGAAGCTTTCTTT; CDR3 protein: CASSPTTDMNTEAFF
D gene: .; V gene: TRBV5-6; J gene: TRBJ1-4; clone size: .; CDR3 DNA: TGTGCCAGCAGCCCGTGGACTGCAAATGAAAAACTGTTTTTT; CDR3 protein: CASSPWTANEKLFF
D gene: TRBD1; V gene: TRBV5-1; J gene: TRBJ1-2; clone size: .; CDR3 DNA: TGCGCCAGCAGCTTGGGGCCGGGACAGGGTGGCTACACCTTC; CDR3 protein: CASSLGPGQGGYTF
D gene: .; V gene: TRBV6-5; J gene: TRBJ1-1; clone size: .; CDR3 DNA: TGTGCCAGCAGCTTACTCACAGGGTACACTGAAGCTTTCTTT; CDR3 protein: CASSLLTGYTEAFF
D gene: TRBD2; V gene: TRBV5-8; J gene: TRBJ2-5; clone size: .; CDR3 DNA: TGTGCCAGCAGACTTCCCACCGGGCTAGCGGGGGGCGTTGAGACCCAGTACTTC; CDR3 protein: CASRLPTGLAGGVETQYF
D gene: .; V gene: TRBV18; J gene: TRBJ1-1; clone size: .; CDR3 DNA: TGTGCCAGCTCACCGGCAGGGCAGGACACTGAAGCTTTCTTT; CDR3 protein: CASSPAGQDTEAFF
D gene: .; V gene: TRBV7-3; J gene: TRBJ2-1; clone size: .; CDR3 DNA: TGTGCCAGCAGCTTAATGGGGAGGGGGGTGAATGAGCAGTTCTTC; CDR3 protein: CASSLMGRGVNEQFF
D gene: .; V gene: TRBV6-5; J gene: TRBJ2-5; clone size: .; CDR3 DNA: TGTGCCAGCAGCCCAACCTTTGACAGTCAAGAGACCCAGTACTTC; CDR3 protein: CASSPTFDSQETQYF
D gene: .; V gene: TRBV11-1; J gene: TRBJ2-1; clone size: .; CDR3 DNA: TGTGCCAGCAGCTACAACAGGGGAGGTGAGGGAAATGAGCAGTTCTTC; CDR3 protein: CASSYNRGGEGNEQFF
D gene: TRBD2; V gene: TRBV4-3; J gene: TRBJ2-3; clone size: .; CDR3 DNA: TGCGCCAGCAGCCAAGATGGGACTAGCGTCACAGATACGCAGTATTTT; CDR3 protein: CASSQDGTSVTDTQYF
D gene: .; V gene: TRBV28; J gene: TRBJ1-5; clone size: once; CDR3 DNA: TGTGCCAGCAGTCCTATCGCCGGAGGGATATATAGCAATCAGCCCCAGCATTTT; CDR3 protein: CASSPIAGGIYSNQPQHF
D gene: .; V gene: TRBV7-2; J gene: TRBJ1-3; clone size: .; CDR3 DNA: TGTGCCAGCGGCCAGGGGATATCCTCTGGAAACACCATATATTTT; CDR3 protein: CASGQGISSGNTIYF
D gene: .; V gene: TRBV1; J gene: TRBJ2-2; clone size: .; CDR3 DNA: TGCACCAGCAGCCAACCGACAGGGTCCAACACCGGGGAGCTGTTTTTT; CDR3 protein: CTSSQPTGSNTGELFF
D gene: .; V gene: TRBV6-8; J gene: TRBJ2-7; clone size: once; CDR3 DNA: TGTGCCAGCAGTACCTTAGTCGGGAACGAGCAGTACTTC; CDR3 protein: CASSTLVGNEQYF
D gene: TRBD1; V gene: TRBV4-3; J gene: TRBJ1-1; clone size: .; CDR3 DNA: TGCGCCAGCTCCGAGCGGGGGACAGGGAAGGAGGTGAACACTGAAGCTTTCTTT; CDR3 protein: CASSERGTGKEVNTEAFF
D gene: TRBD1; V gene: TRBV28; J gene: TRBJ2-3; clone size: .; CDR3 DNA: TGTGCCAGCAGATACTCTTGGGACAGAGAAGATACGCAGTATTTT; CDR3 protein: CASRYSWDREDTQYF
D gene: .; V gene: TRBV9; J gene: TRBJ1-6; clone size: .; CDR3 DNA: TGTGCCAGCAGCGGACAAGGCAATTCACCCCTCCACTTT; CDR3 protein: CASSGQGNSPLHF